This is a list of T cell receptor beta chains from one sample in a study of T cell repertoires in cytomegalovirus infection. The antigens for these receptors are not known. From the reads, TCRdb called clonotypes with MiXCR, one entry per CDR3 protein. The sample carries 700,000 to 850,000 distinct CDR3 sequences, approximately 29% recorded once. Sequencing used cultured CD8+ T cells from PBMCs, obtained from culture after CMV antigen stimulation. The receptor set was obtained from a human donor in good health (CMV status not recorded). Some clones in this sample may be carry-over from other donors' samples. Each CDR3 is given with its conserved first and last residue. Each record gives: CDR3 protein, CDR3 length, V gene, J gene.

CDR3: CASNPPGGAVAPGTDTQYF
length: 19
V: TRBV5-4
J: TRBJ2-3

CDR3: CASRPPPPYRGKQYF
length: 15
V: TRBV27
J: TRBJ2-7

CDR3: CASSSSGQGTDTQYF
length: 15
V: TRBV5-1
J: TRBJ2-3

CDR3: CSARRPGQSTGELFF
length: 15
V: TRBV20-1
J: TRBJ2-2

CDR3: CASSEVRRADTQYF
length: 14
V: TRBV6-1
J: TRBJ2-3

CDR3: CASSLGPGPSYYGYTF
length: 16
V: TRBV7-2
J: TRBJ1-2

CDR3: CASSQDIGSKGKTDEAFF
length: 18
V: TRBV14
J: TRBJ1-1

CDR3: CASRPNRGQTNTGELFF
length: 17
V: TRBV12-3/TRBV12-4
J: TRBJ2-2

CDR3: CAISEGDRGPNSGNTIYF
length: 18
V: TRBV10-3
J: TRBJ1-3

CDR3: CASTEDSYGYTF
length: 12
V: TRBV19
J: TRBJ1-2

CDR3: CASSLGTRIDNEQFF
length: 15
V: TRBV7-2
J: TRBJ2-1

CDR3: CASSPDRGQGYTF
length: 13
V: TRBV11-3
J: TRBJ1-2

CDR3: CATSGDRGRGQPQHF
length: 15
V: TRBV15
J: TRBJ1-5

CDR3: CASSPAGGTGLGEQFF
length: 16
V: TRBV6-1
J: TRBJ2-1

CDR3: CASSQDDTPYLSNQPQHF
length: 18
V: TRBV4-1
J: TRBJ1-5

CDR3: CASSRTSYEQYF
length: 12
V: TRBV12-3/TRBV12-4
J: TRBJ2-7

CDR3: CASSLPARGGAGDTQYF
length: 17
V: TRBV5-1
J: TRBJ2-3

CDR3: CSARDLGQETQYF
length: 13
V: TRBV20-1
J: TRBJ2-5

CDR3: CASSQTSGYGYTF
length: 13
V: TRBV12-3/TRBV12-4
J: TRBJ1-2

CDR3: CATDENRNSGGIGDTQYF
length: 18
V: TRBV5-8
J: TRBJ2-3

CDR3: CSARGRVGGEDIQYF
length: 15
V: TRBV20-1
J: TRBJ2-4

CDR3: CASGGGAQPQHF
length: 12
V: TRBV19
J: TRBJ1-5

CDR3: CASSEFHGNTEAFF
length: 14
V: TRBV6-1
J: TRBJ1-1

CDR3: CASSLVVWPANTEAFF
length: 16
V: TRBV5-8
J: TRBJ1-1

CDR3: CAISEKRGTDTQYF
length: 14
V: TRBV10-3
J: TRBJ2-3

CDR3: CASSTSGAQETQYF
length: 14
V: TRBV7-9
J: TRBJ2-5

CDR3: CASLDGSSYDSPLHF
length: 15
V: TRBV12-3/TRBV12-4
J: TRBJ1-6

CDR3: CASSRRGGPGELFF
length: 14
V: TRBV7-6
J: TRBJ2-2

CDR3: CASSYWGDPVGYNEQFF
length: 17
V: TRBV6-2/TRBV6-3
J: TRBJ2-1

CDR3: CASSNMDRVEQYF
length: 13
V: TRBV7-8
J: TRBJ2-7

CDR3: CSARPRISGLTQETQYF
length: 17
V: TRBV20-1
J: TRBJ2-5

CDR3: CASSQDGHEQFF
length: 12
V: TRBV4-1
J: TRBJ2-1